A single sample is the source of the 27 T cell receptor beta chains below, sequenced in a study of blood T cell repertoires in COVID-19. TCRdb keeps only in-frame clones here, not all; method: immunoSEQ multiplex PCR. This sample has under 250,000 clones, with 84% found just once. Sample: peripheral blood. All receptors come from a woman younger than 45 who had recovered from COVID-19.

This sequence joins TRBV3-1 (or the pseudogene TRBV3-2) and TRBJ2-3, with 10 bases that match TRBD1. Germline CDR1 and CDR2: LGHDT and YNNKEL (reference sequence). Trimming at V came to 4 bases and at J to 3 bases, leaving 7 bases not matched to a gene. The CDR3 runs to 16 residues. The CDR3 DNA sequence: TGTGCCAGCAGCCTCGGTTTGGACAGGGGGACAGATACGCAGTATTTT. Translating gives CASSLGLDRGTDTQYF.

The chain has TRBV27 and TRBJ1-4; 7 nucleotides match TRBD1. The CDR3 consists of 14 residues. CDR1 MNHEY and CDR2 SMNVEV come from the germline V gene (reference sequence). Trimming at V came to 6 bases and at J to 8 bases, leaving 9 bases not matched to a gene. This chain's CDR3 is CASRLTGAGEKLFF. As DNA, the CDR3 is TGTGCCAGCAGACTTACAGGGGCCGGGGAAAAACTGTTTTTT.

This clone was counted a single time. This chain uses TRBV20-1 with TRBJ2-7, with 11 bases matching TRBD2. CDR3 size: 15 residues. In germline, CDR1 is DFQATT, CDR2 SNEGSKA (reference sequence). V shed 3 bases and J 6 bases; nucleotides not matched to a gene: 10. CDR3 protein: CSASRPASGRLEQYF. CDR3 nucleotides: TGCAGTGCTAGTCGTCCGGCTAGCGGGAGGCTCGAGCAGTACTTC.

This chain links TRBV19 with TRBJ2-1; 7 nucleotides line up with TRBD1. V lost 11 bases to trimming and J lost 3 bases; unmatched junction nucleotides: 10. The CDR3 sequence is 14 residues long. Germline CDR1 is LNHDA and CDR2 is SQIVND (reference sequence). CDR3 nucleotides: TGTGCCCGGAATAACAGGGGTTTCTACAATGAGCAGTTCTTC. Translation gives CARNNRGFYNEQFF. Full variable domain (missing parts from reference TRBV19 and TRBJ2-1): DGGITQSPKYLFRKEGQNVTLSCEQNLNHDAMYWYRQDPGQGLRLIYYSQIVNDFQKGDIAEGYSVSREKKESFPLTVTSAQKNPTAFYLCARNNRGFYNEQFFGPGTRLTVL.

V is TRBV18 and J is TRBJ1-6; D unclear. Trimming pared 4 bases from V and 10 bases from J, leaving 8 bases between. The germline gives CDR1 KGHSH, CDR2 LQKENI. The CDR3 covers 12 residues. The CDR3 sequence: CASSRPQSPLHF. The CDR3 DNA is TGTGCCAGCTCACGACCGCAGTCACCCCTCCACTTT. Full variable domain (remainder filled in from reference TRBV18 and TRBJ1-6): NAGVMQNPRHLVRRRGQEARLRCSPMKGHSHVYWYRQLPEEGLKFMVYLQKENIIDESGMPKERFSAEFPKEGPSILRIQQVVRGDSAAYFCASSRPQSPLHFGNGTRLTVT.

The rearrangement links TRBV19 to TRBJ1-6; no definite D call. The CDR3 has 16 residues. Trimming pared 6 bases from V and 0 bases from J, leaving 12 bases between. Germline CDR1 and CDR2: LNHDA and SQIVND (reference sequence). The CDR3 DNA follows: TGTGCCAGTAGCCCTGGCCGGAGCTCCTATAATTCACCCCTCCACTTT. The encoded protein is CASSPGRSSYNSPLHF.

The rearrangement uses TRBV3-1 (or the pseudogene TRBV3-2) and TRBJ2-7; the D gene is possibly TRBD1 (7 bases). The CDR3 runs to 16 residues. Germline V gives CDR1 LGHDT, CDR2 YNNKEL (reference sequence). The V gene lost 4 bases and the J gene lost 0 bases, with 16 bases spanning the gap. The CDR3 loop is CASSPPRGALSYEQYF. CDR3 bases: TGTGCCAGCAGCCCCCCCAGGGGGGCCCTCTCCTACGAGCAGTACTTC.

This clone occurred a few times. This rearrangement joins TRBV29-1 to TRBJ2-3; 7 bases fit TRBD2. The CDR3 spans 15 residues. The germline gives CDR1 SQVTM, CDR2 ANQGSEA. Germline trimming cut 0 bases from V and 4 bases from J; bases unmatched to any gene: 7. The DNA for the CDR3 is TGCAGCGTTGAAGATCTGCTTCGGGAGGCAGATACGCAGTATTTT. This encodes CSVEDLLREADTQYF.

This chain connects TRBV5-5 to TRBJ2-1, with 15 bases aligning to TRBD2. The germline gives CDR1 SGHKS, CDR2 YYEKEE (reference sequence). Losses at the gene ends were 4 bases for V and 7 bases for J; bases not matched to a gene: 6. This CDR3 is 16 amino acids long. This CDR3 is CASSLGLAGGGNEQFF. The DNA for the CDR3 is TGTGCCAGCAGCCTGGGACTAGCGGGAGGAGGGAATGAGCAGTTCTTC.

The rearrangement joins TRBV2 to TRBJ2-5; 9 bases match TRBD2. The CDR3 runs 13 residues. The junction had 1 base not matched to a gene; V was cut back by 6 bases and J by 2 bases. CDR1 SNHLY and CDR2 FYNNEI come from the germline V gene. The CDR3 nucleotides are TGTGCCAGCAGGAGCGGGAGGCAAGAGACCCAGTACTTC. Encoded protein: CASRSGRQETQYF.

CDR3 sequence (DNA): TGTGCCAGCAGTGAAGAACAGGCTGGCTCCTACGAGCAGTACTTC. Its protein is CASSEEQAGSYEQYF. The rearrangement joins TRBV25-1 to TRBJ2-7; a weak D match, TRBD1 (5 bases). CDR3 size: 15 residues. V was pared by 2 bases and J by 0 bases, with 11 bases between. Looked up from germline, CDR1 is MGHDK and CDR2 is SYGVNS.

This sequence joins TRBV4-1 and TRBJ2-3; 9 positions agree with TRBD2. After removal of 3 bases from V and 5 bases from J, the junction contained 15 bases not matched to a gene. The CDR3 covers 18 residues. Germline loops: CDR1 MGHRA, CDR2 YSYEKL. Here the CDR3 reads CASSHIGLAGQGEDTQYF. CDR3 coding DNA: TGCGCCAGCAGCCACATAGGTCTAGCGGGACAAGGGGAAGATACGCAGTATTTT.

This clone came up once. This chain uses TRBV10-2 with TRBJ1-4, with D possibly being TRBD1 (5 bases). Per the germline V gene, CDR1 is WSHSY and CDR2 is SAAADI. V was clipped by 10 bases and J by 8 bases, with 26 bases between them. The length of the CDR3 is 16 residues. This CDR3 is CATKSLSGREEEKLFF. CDR3 DNA: TGCGCCACCAAATCCTTGTCCGGCAGGGAGGAGGAAAAACTGTTTTTT.

The chain joins TRBV21-1 to TRBJ2-1; the tabulated D call, TRBD2, remains unverified against the DNA. TRBV21-1 is flagged as a pseudogene. This CDR3 is 15 amino acids long. The CDR3 bases are TGTGCCAGCAGCAAAGGGGCGGGTTCCTACAATGAGCAGTTCTTC. Amino acids: CASSKGAGSYNEQFF.

The chain couples TRBV5-1 to TRBJ2-1; TRBD2 matches at 10 bases. V gave up 3 bases and J gave up 0 bases; unmatched junction bases: 9. This CDR3 has 18 residues. In germline, CDR1 is SGHRS, CDR2 YFSETQ. The CDR3 nucleotides are TGCGCCAGCAGCTCCCCGACTAGCGGGCACAGCTCCTACAATGAGCAGTTCTTC. Protein product: CASSSPTSGHSSYNEQFF.

This chain connects TRBV5-1 to TRBJ2-1; TRBD2 might be the D (7 bases). Germline-derived CDR1 and CDR2 are SGHRS and YFSETQ. This CDR3 comprises 16 residues. V lost 4 bases and J 7 bases, leaving 21 bases between the germline ends. CDR3 loop: CASSPIGRGRRNEQFF. CDR3 in DNA: TGCGCCAGCAGCCCCATAGGGCGGGGGCGCAGAAATGAGCAGTTCTTC.

This rearrangement joins TRBV30 to TRBJ1-1, with D hard to call. This CDR3 is built from 13 residues. V was shortened by 2 bases and J by 2 bases, with 9 bases between the two germline ends. From germline, CDR1 is GTSNPN and CDR2 SVGIG (reference sequence). The CDR3 here is CAWSPFTNTEAFF. CDR3 bases: TGTGCCTGGAGTCCATTTACAAACACTGAAGCTTTCTTT.

The chain combines TRBV28 with TRBJ2-3; TRBD2 agrees at 10 bases. CDR3 length: 16 residues. Germline values: CDR1 MDHEN, CDR2 SYDVKM. V lost 7 bases to trimming and J lost 0 bases; unmatched junction nucleotides: 7. CDR3 sequence: CASIPAGGPSTDTQYF. As DNA, the CDR3 is TGTGCCAGCATCCCAGCGGGAGGGCCGAGCACAGATACGCAGTATTTT.

V and J are TRBV4-1 and TRBJ1-1; D is perhaps TRBD1 (5 bases). Germline CDR1 reads MGHRA; CDR2 reads YSYEKL. The V and J ends lost 1 base and 0 bases respectively, with 12 bases between them. CDR3 length: 16 residues. The CDR3 loop is CASSQVKGQMNTEAFF. The CDR3 bases are TGCGCCAGCAGCCAAGTAAAGGGGCAGATGAACACTGAAGCTTTCTTT.

The chain employs TRBV5-6 and TRBJ1-4; maybe TRBD1 (5 bases). This CDR3 region has 18 residues. V was shortened by 0 bases and J by 4 bases, with 19 bases between the two germline ends. The germline CDR1 and CDR2 sequences are SGHDT and YYEEEE. CDR3 DNA: TGTGCCAGCAGCTTGGAAGCTGGGGGGATACTCGGTAATGAAAAACTGTTTTTT. Residues: CASSLEAGGILGNEKLFF.

The chain couples TRBV30 to TRBJ1-3; D not resolved. V gave up 0 bases and J gave up 8 bases, with 8 bases separating them. The V gene's germline CDR1 is GTSNPN and CDR2 SVGIG (reference sequence). CDR3 length: 12 amino acids. CDR3 in DNA: TGTGCCTGGAGTGTCTCCCGGGACACCATATATTTT. It codes for CAWSVSRDTIYF.

V usage is TRBV2 and J usage is TRBJ1-3, with D hard to call. CDR1 SNHLY and CDR2 FYNNEI come from the germline V gene. The CDR3 loop spans 13 amino acids. V was cut by 6 bases and J by 2 bases, with 8 bases left in between. The CDR3, as DNA: TGTGCCAGCAGGGAGGGTACTGGAAACACCATATATTTT. This gives the protein CASREGTGNTIYF.

V and J are TRBV2 and TRBJ2-5; possibly TRBD2 for D (5 bases). The germline CDR1 and CDR2 sequences are SNHLY and FYNNEI. The CDR3 is 13 residues long. Deletions cut 5 bases from V and 5 bases from J, with 12 bases between. CDR3 nucleotides: TGTGCCAGCAGTCCTATGGAGGACGAGACCCAGTACTTC. The encoded protein is CASSPMEDETQYF.

V and J are TRBV19 and TRBJ1-2; D ambiguous. CDR3 length equals 11 residues. Germline V gene sequence: CDR1 LNHDA, CDR2 SQIVND (reference sequence). V dropped 7 bases and J dropped 3 bases, with 6 bases sitting between them. The CDR3 protein is CASNRDYGYTF. The DNA of the CDR3 is TGTGCCAGTAACAGAGACTATGGCTACACCTTC.

The chain couples TRBV30 to TRBJ2-3, with 7 positions matching TRBD1. After removal of 1 base from V and 3 bases from J, the junction contained 7 bases not matched to a gene. The CDR3 runs 15 residues. Looked up from germline, CDR1 is GTSNPN and CDR2 is SVGIG (reference sequence). CDR3 nucleotide sequence: TGTGCCTGGAGTGCTCTTTCAGGGGGTACAGATACGCAGTATTTT. The encoded protein is CAWSALSGGTDTQYF.

The count of this clone is one. The V and J genes are TRBV27 and TRBJ2-6, with 9 bases lining up with TRBD2. The CDR3 is 19 residues long. The germline gives CDR1 MNHEY, CDR2 SMNVEV (reference sequence). Losses at the gene ends were 6 bases for V and 0 bases for J; bases not matched to a gene: 12. CDR3 nucleotides: TGTGCCAGCAGCGGTACTAGCGGGCGATCACACTCTGGGGCCAACGTCCTGACTTTC. Translated, it gives CASSGTSGRSHSGANVLTF.

The rearrangement uses TRBV15 and TRBJ1-1, with a possible D match to TRBD1 (6 bases). The CDR3 is made up of 13 amino acids. CDR1 is LNHNV and CDR2 is YYDKDF in the germline V gene (reference sequence). V was clipped by 3 bases and J by 1 base, with 6 bases between them. CDR3 DNA: TGTGCCACCAGCAGGACAGGGAACACTGAAGCTTTCTTT. Its translation: CATSRTGNTEAFF.